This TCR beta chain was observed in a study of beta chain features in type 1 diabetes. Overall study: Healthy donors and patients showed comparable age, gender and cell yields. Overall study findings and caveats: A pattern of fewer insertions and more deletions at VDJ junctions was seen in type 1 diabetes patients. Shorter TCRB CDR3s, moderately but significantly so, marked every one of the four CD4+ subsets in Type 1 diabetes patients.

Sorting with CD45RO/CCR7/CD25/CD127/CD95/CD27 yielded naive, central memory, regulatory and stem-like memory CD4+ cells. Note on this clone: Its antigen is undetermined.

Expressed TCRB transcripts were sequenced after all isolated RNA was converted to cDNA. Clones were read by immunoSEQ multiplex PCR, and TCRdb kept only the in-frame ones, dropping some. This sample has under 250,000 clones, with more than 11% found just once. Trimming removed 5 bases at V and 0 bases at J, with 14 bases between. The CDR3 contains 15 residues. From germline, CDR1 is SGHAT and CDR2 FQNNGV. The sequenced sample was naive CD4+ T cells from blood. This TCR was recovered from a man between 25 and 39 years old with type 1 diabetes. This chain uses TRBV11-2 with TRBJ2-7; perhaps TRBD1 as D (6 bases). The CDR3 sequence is CASSQTTGFSYEQYF. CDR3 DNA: TGTGCCAGCAGCCAAACCACAGGGTTCTCCTACGAGCAGTACTTC.